This TCR beta chain originates from a study of blood T cell repertoires in COVID-19. Study at large: Spain, Italy and the United States supplied samples that represented acute and convalescent COVID-19. T cells, B-cell-depleted T cells, or PBMCs supplied cDNA or gDNA.

With regard to this clone: Other DNA sequences in this specimen translate into the identical CDR3.

Per germline, CDR1 KGHSH and CDR2 LQKENI. Trimming stripped 1 base from V and 2 bases from J, with 7 bases between. This CDR3 is built from 14 residues. As processed by the authors: Estimation of nucleated cell counts relied on the amplification of reference gene primers. Method: immunoSEQ multiplex PCR; TCRdb's copy keeps in-frame clones and lacks some. The DNA was the basis for D and trimming; V, J and clone size are from that table. The repertoire holds tens of thousands of clones, with approximately 88% as singletons. The source material was peripheral blood. The chain has TRBV18 and TRBJ2-3; D ambiguous. The receptor was isolated from a human donor with active COVID-19. The donor label of this sample is uncertain. The DNA of the CDR3 is TGTGCCAGCTCACCACGGCGGTTCACAGATACGCAGTATTTT. It codes for CASSPRRFTDTQYF.